This T cell receptor beta chain was sequenced during a study of cytomegalovirus exposure and HLA in healthy donors. Study-wide results and caveats: There were some V segments, including TRBV6-2 and TRBV6-3, excluded as indistinguishable.

In the PCR, 60 Vbeta and 13 Jbeta primers were used. Libraries were prepared by immunoSEQ multiplex PCR; TCRdb keeps only in-frame clonotypes and omits some of them. Of some 70,000 clones in the sample, around four fifths were seen once. V was clipped by 3 bases and J by 4 bases; unmatched bases: 3. The germline CDR1 and CDR2 sequences are SGDLS and YYNGEE. The CDR3 contains 14 residues. On this clone itself: Its specificity is unknown.

Healthy donors of bone marrow made up the group. The TCR comes from a male donor in good health and CMV-seropositive. Sequencing was performed on PBMCs. The J gene is TRBJ2-1, the V gene TRBV9, with 8 bases fitting TRBD2. The CDR3 nucleotides read TGTGCCAGCAGCGCCGGGACTAGTTACAATGAGCAGTTCTTC. This encodes CASSAGTSYNEQFF.